The table lists the clone carrying this T cell receptor beta chain with a count of one. There are 15 residues in the CDR3. Trimming shortened V by 0 bases and J by 4 bases, and 13 bases separated the two germline ends. CDR1 and CDR2 (germline): MGHRA, YSYEKL. The source of the sample is a study of blood T cell repertoires in COVID-19. Across the whole study: Material from acute and convalescent COVID-19 was sourced from the United States, Italy and Spain. PBMCs, B-cell-depleted T cells, or T cells were the source of the cDNA or gDNA that made up the material.

Original processing methods: Amplification of reference gene primers was used by the study to estimate nucleated cell counts. The assay was immunoSEQ multiplex PCR, and TCRdb's table has in-frame clones only and misses some. V, J and clone size derive from that table, while D and trimming were established from the DNA sequence. The sample lists about 100,000 clones, around four fifths seen once, with approximately 29% in the top ten. Source material: peripheral blood. The TCR sequence derives from a man aged 65-85 years with active or convalescent COVID-19. The rearrangement links TRBV4-1 to TRBJ2-7; the D gene is possibly TRBD2 (6 bases). The DNA of the CDR3 is TGCGCCAGCAGCCAAGAAGGTGGAGGGAGGTACGAGCAGTACTTC. Protein product: CASSQEGGGRYEQYF.